This TCR beta chain was found in a study of T cell responses to AZD1222 COVID-19 vaccine. Overall study results and limits: Regions 160-218 and 743-854 dominated among vaccine-associated CD4 TCRs spanning spike. Two doses of AZD1222 preceded a rise in Spike-specific TCR breadth and depth. Targeting of unmutated variant regions was reportedly seen in nearly half of spike-specific TCRs.

CDR1 is LNHDA and CDR2 is SQIVND in the germline V gene (reference sequence). J gave up 0 bases and V 5 bases, and 9 bases lay outside the gene matches. The CDR3 has 17 residues. Turning to this clone: Its target is not known.

This table comes from immunoSEQ multiplex PCR, and its TCRdb copy is limited to in-frame clones, with some not included. This table holds 100,000 to 150,000 clones, roughly 92% found once. This TCR was recovered from an adult who received the AZD1222 COVID-19 vaccine. The sample consisted of peripheral blood, taken 28 days after the second AZD1222 dose. The chain uses TRBV19 and TRBJ1-1; 10 bases are shared with TRBD1. The CDR3 DNA reads TGTGCCAGTAGTCCCGACAGGGGGCGACGAATGAACACTGAAGCTTTCTTT. Its protein is CASSPDRGRRMNTEAFF.